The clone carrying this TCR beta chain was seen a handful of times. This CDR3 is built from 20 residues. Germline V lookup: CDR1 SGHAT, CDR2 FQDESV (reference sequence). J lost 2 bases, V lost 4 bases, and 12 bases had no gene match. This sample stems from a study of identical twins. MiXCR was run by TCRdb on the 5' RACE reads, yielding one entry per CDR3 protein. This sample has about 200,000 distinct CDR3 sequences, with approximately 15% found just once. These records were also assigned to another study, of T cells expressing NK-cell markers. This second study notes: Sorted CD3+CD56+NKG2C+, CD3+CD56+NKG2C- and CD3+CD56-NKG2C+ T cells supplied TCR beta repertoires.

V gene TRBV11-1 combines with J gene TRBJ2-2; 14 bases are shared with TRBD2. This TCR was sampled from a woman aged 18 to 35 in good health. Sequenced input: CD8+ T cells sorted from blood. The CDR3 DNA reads TGTGCCAGCAGCTACTGGGGCGGGACTAGCGGGAGACTAAACACCGGGGAGCTGTTTTTT. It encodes CASSYWGGTSGRLNTGELFF. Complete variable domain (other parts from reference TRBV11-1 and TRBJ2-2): EAEVAQSPRYKITEKSQAVAFWCDPISGHATLYWYRQILGQGPELLVQFQDESVVDDSQLPKDRFSAERLKGVDSTLKIQPAELGDSAMYLCASSYWGGTSGRLNTGELFFGEGSRLTVL.